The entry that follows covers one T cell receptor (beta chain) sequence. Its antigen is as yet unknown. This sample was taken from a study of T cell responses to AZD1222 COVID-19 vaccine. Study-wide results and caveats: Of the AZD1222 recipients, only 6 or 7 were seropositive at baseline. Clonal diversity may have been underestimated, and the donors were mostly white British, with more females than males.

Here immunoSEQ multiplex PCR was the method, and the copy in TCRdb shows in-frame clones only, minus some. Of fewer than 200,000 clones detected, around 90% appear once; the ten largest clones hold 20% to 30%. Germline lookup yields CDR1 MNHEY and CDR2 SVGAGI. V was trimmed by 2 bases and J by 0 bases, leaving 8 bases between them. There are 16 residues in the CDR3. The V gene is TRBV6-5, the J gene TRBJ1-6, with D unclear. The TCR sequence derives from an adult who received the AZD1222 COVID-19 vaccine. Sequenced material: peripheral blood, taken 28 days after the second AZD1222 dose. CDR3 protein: CASSYALNSYNSPLHF. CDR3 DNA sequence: TGTGCCAGCAGTTACGCGCTAAACTCCTATAATTCACCCCTCCACTTT.